This TCR beta chain appears in the sequencing data of a study of blood T cell repertoires in COVID-19. Germline CDR1 and CDR2: SGHTA and FQGNSA. Trimming removed 3 bases from V and 4 bases from J; junction bases left unmatched: 4. The CDR3 has 14 amino acids. Generated by immunoSEQ multiplex PCR, the TCRdb table keeps only in-frame clones and is missing some. Of roughly 200,000 clones listed, about 70% are singletons. The rearrangement uses TRBV7-2 and TRBJ1-2, with 8 bases matching TRBD1. Sequencing was carried out using peripheral blood. The TCR was taken from a woman in her forties or fifties with active or convalescent COVID-19. The CDR3 loop is CASSFGQGRYGYTF. The DNA of the CDR3 is TGTGCCAGCAGCTTCGGACAGGGCCGCTATGGCTACACCTTC.